The clone carrying this TCR beta chain was observed at least ten times. Its antigen is still unknown. The study profiled TCR beta VDJ and CDR3 using genomic DNA as template. MiXCR was run by TCRdb on the reads, yielding one entry per CDR3 protein. The sample lists 160,000 or so distinct CDR3 sequences, around half seen once, with roughly 2.8% in the top ten. Patients chosen for sequencing had CD8+CD57+ cells that had expanded, as shown by flow cytometry. There was no therapy given to any patient before the blood sampling took place. The sample is drawn from a study of CD8+CD57+ T cells in acquired aplastic anemia. In the study overall: Sorted CD4+ and CD8+ cells gave an average of roughly 3.2 ug of DNA. Findings and limits, study-wide: The CD8+ Simpson's diversity of patients and controls was not significantly different. Fewer than 30 shared CD8+ CDR3s appeared highly expressed within patients' immunodominant clones.

CDR3 size: 15 residues. Between the trimmed V and J ends, which lost 0 bases and 8 bases, there was a span of 15 bases. Germline CDR1 is SGDLS and CDR2 is YYNGEE. This sequence originates from a human donor with aplastic anemia. V is TRBV9 and J is TRBJ2-1, with no clear D. Sequencing was done on a sample of sorted CD4+, CD8+, or CD8+CD57+ T cells (not recorded which) from PBMCs. DNA for the CDR3: TGTGCCAGCAGCGTAGAACAGCTGCCCGGCCATGAGCAGTTCTTC. Protein: CASSVEQLPGHEQFF.